A selection of T cell receptor beta chains follows, all from one sample in a study of shared clonotypes between healthy human individuals. Only in-frame clones appear in the TCRdb table, and some are missing; sequencing was by immunoSEQ multiplex PCR. This table has approximately 980,000 clones, about three quarters appearing once. Specimen: memory CD4+ T cells sorted from blood. All receptors come from a man aged 18-30 years in good health. The CDR3 runs from the conserved cysteine through the conserved F or W. The D gene is left open where the match is weak. Size tells how often a clone was seen (once, few, many) or the class of an expanded clone, and some rows leave it out.

d_call | j_call | v_call | clone_size | cdr3_aa | cdr3_nt
TRBD2 | TRBJ2-5 | TRBV30 | few | CAWSPKRGAMETQYF | TGTGCCTGGAGTCCCAAGCGGGGTGCCATGGAGACCCAGTACTTC
NA | TRBJ2-3 | TRBV4-3 | few | CASRTQNQGGTDTQYF | TGCGCCAGCAGAACCCAAAACCAAGGGGGCACAGATACGCAGTATTTT
NA | TRBJ2-2 | TRBV6-6 | NA | CASTSGTANTGELFF | TGTGCCAGCACATCCGGGACTGCGAACACCGGGGAGCTGTTTTTT
TRBD1 | TRBJ1-1 | TRBV28 | NA | CASSRWDFLGQRNTEAFF | TGTGCCAGCAGCAGGTGGGACTTTTTGGGACAGCGAAACACTGAAGCTTTCTTT
NA | TRBJ2-7 | TRBV27 | few | CASSPQLSSYEQYF | TGTGCCAGCAGTCCCCAACTAAGCTCCTACGAGCAGTACTTC
TRBD2 | TRBJ2-7 | TRBV6-5 | NA | CASSYYISGGTGEQYF | TGTGCCAGCAGTTACTATATTAGCGGGGGGACGGGCGAGCAGTACTTC
TRBD1 | TRBJ2-5 | TRBV5-5 | NA | CASSLLPRTGELGTQYF | TGTGCCAGCAGCTTGTTGCCACGAACAGGGGAGTTGGGGACCCAGTACTTC
TRBD1 | TRBJ2-1 | TRBV27 | NA | CASSLQGYSNYNEQFF | TGTGCCAGCAGCCTACAGGGGTATAGTAACTACAATGAGCAGTTCTTC
TRBD1 | TRBJ2-1 | TRBV5-1 | NA | CASSPKAISGTDFYNEQFF | TGCGCCAGCAGCCCAAAGGCAATATCCGGGACAGACTTCTACAATGAGCAGTTCTTC
NA | TRBJ1-4 | TRBV5-5 | few | CASSLGGEKLFF | TGTGCCAGCAGCTTGGGCGGTGAAAAACTGTTTTTT
NA | TRBJ2-5 | TRBV5-1 | NA | CASSLGQKETQYF | TGCGCCAGCAGCTTGGGGCAAAAAGAGACCCAGTACTTC
NA | TRBJ2-1 | TRBV5-1 | NA | CASSLAGERTSSYNEQFF | TGCGCCAGCAGCTTGGCCGGGGAGCGGACGAGCTCCTACAATGAGCAGTTCTTC
NA | TRBJ1-1 | TRBV5-4 | NA | CASSRDRQTEAFF | TGTGCCAGCAGCCGCGACCGTCAGACTGAAGCTTTCTTT
NA | TRBJ1-2 | TRBV7-9 | NA | CASSLARTEVTGYTF | TGTGCCAGCAGCCTAGCACGGACAGAAGTAACTGGCTACACCTTC
NA | TRBJ2-1 | TRBV5-6 | NA | CASSLAGTLSYNEQFF | TGTGCCAGCAGCTTGGCCGGGACCCTATCCTACAATGAGCAGTTCTTC
TRBD1 | TRBJ1-2 | TRBV28 | NA | CASSLPPGGYGYTF | TGTGCCAGCAGTTTACCCCCAGGGGGGTATGGCTACACCTTC
TRBD2 | TRBJ2-3 | TRBV12-5 | many | CASGSTAGRVQYF | TGTGCTAGTGGTTCCACAGCGGGGAGAGTTCAGTATTTT
NA | TRBJ1-2 | TRBV29-1 | NA | CSVAGSNYGYTF | TGCAGCGTTGCCGGGTCAAACTATGGCTACACCTTC
NA | TRBJ2-7 | TRBV2 | NA | CASSESVYEQYF | TGTGCCAGCAGTGAATCCGTCTACGAGCAGTACTTC
NA | TRBJ1-2 | TRBV7-9 | many | CASSLEVTVSGGYTF | TGTGCCAGCAGCTTAGAGGTCACCGTAAGTGGAGGCTACACCTTC
NA | TRBJ1-3 | TRBV6-5 | few | CASSLQEPTSGNTIYF | TGTGCCAGCAGTTTACAGGAGCCGACCTCTGGAAACACCATATATTTT
NA | TRBJ2-3 | TRBV5-1 | NA | CASSEWGGRADTQYF | TGCGCCAGCTCGGAGTGGGGCGGCCGCGCAGATACGCAGTATTTT
TRBD2 | TRBJ2-3 | TRBV6-5 | NA | CASSLSGSHTDTQYF | TGTGCCAGCAGTCTTAGCGGGAGTCACACAGATACGCAGTATTTT
TRBD1 | TRBJ1-4 | TRBV18 | NA | CASSQGAANEKLFF | TGTGCCAGCTCACAGGGGGCCGCTAATGAAAAACTGTTTTTT
TRBD2 | TRBJ2-3 | TRBV30 | NA | CAWSGGGFLADTQYF | TGTGCCTGGAGTGGCGGGGGTTTTCTAGCAGATACGCAGTATTTT
NA | TRBJ2-3 | TRBV5-1 | NA | CASSPDTDTQYF | TGCGCCAGCAGCCCTGACACAGATACGCAGTATTTT
TRBD1 | TRBJ2-5 | TRBV28 | NA | CASSSTGQGLGETQYF | TGTGCCAGCAGTTCCACGGGACAGGGGTTGGGAGAGACCCAGTACTTC
TRBD1 | TRBJ1-3 | TRBV5-4 | once | CASSLSGQVSGNTIYF | TGTGCCAGCAGCTTGTCGGGACAGGTCTCTGGAAACACCATATATTTT
NA | TRBJ2-7 | TRBV6-5 | NA | CASRAVGPYEQYF | TGTGCCAGCAGAGCTGTGGGGCCCTACGAGCAGTACTTC
NA | TRBJ1-5 | TRBV19 | NA | CASSMLRSDQPQHF | TGTGCCAGTAGTATGTTAAGGTCCGATCAGCCCCAGCATTTT
NA | TRBJ2-5 | TRBV5-1 | NA | CASSTQDRSETQYF | TGCGCCAGCAGCACCCAGGACAGAAGTGAGACCCAGTACTTC
TRBD2 | TRBJ2-3 | TRBV28 | NA | CASRAGGVADTQYF | TGTGCCAGCAGGGCGGGGGGGGTCGCAGATACGCAGTATTTT
TRBD1 | TRBJ1-2 | TRBV28 | few | CASSLVGGQGNYGYTF | TGTGCCAGCAGTTTGGTCGGGGGACAGGGCAACTATGGCTACACCTTC
NA | TRBJ1-1 | TRBV10-3 | NA | CAISESETDNTEAFF | TGTGCCATCAGTGAGTCCGAGACGGATAACACTGAAGCTTTCTTT
NA | TRBJ1-4 | TRBV12-5 | NA | CASGRSGSNEKLFF | TGTGCTAGTGGCCGAAGCGGGAGTAATGAAAAACTGTTTTTT
NA | TRBJ1-4 | TRBV18 | NA | CASSPPQTGVKEKLFF | TGTGCCAGCTCACCACCCCAGACAGGTGTTAAGGAAAAACTGTTTTTT
TRBD2 | TRBJ2-5 | TRBV7-6 | NA | CASSRMAAGGETQYF | TGTGCCAGCAGCCGGATGGCAGCGGGGGGGGAGACCCAGTACTTC
NA | TRBJ2-2 | TRBV7-7 | once | CASSFQYTGELFF | TGTGCTAGCAGCTTTCAGTACACCGGGGAGCTGTTTTTT
NA | TRBJ1-1 | TRBV6-1 | NA | CASTSPGLTFEAFF | TGTGCCAGCACCAGTCCAGGGTTGACCTTTGAAGCTTTCTTT
NA | TRBJ2-5 | TRBV11-3 | once | CASSLEKSGHQETQYF | TGTGCCAGCAGCTTAGAAAAATCAGGACATCAAGAGACCCAGTACTTC
NA | TRBJ2-7 | TRBV4-3 | NA | CASSQDHPSYEQYF | TGCGCCAGCAGCCAAGATCACCCCAGCTACGAGCAGTACTTC
NA | TRBJ1-1 | TRBV19 | few | CASSLGGMNTEAFF | TGTGCCAGTAGTCTTGGGGGAATGAACACTGAAGCTTTCTTT
TRBD2 | TRBJ2-3 | TRBV10-3 | many | CATSPAGGRGGTDTQYF | TGTGCCACCTCCCCGGCGGGGGGGCGAGGTGGCACAGATACGCAGTATTTT
NA | TRBJ2-7 | TRBV4-1 | NA | CASSPRDVSSYEQYF | TGCGCCAGCAGCCCCCGGGACGTGAGCTCCTACGAGCAGTACTTC
NA | TRBJ2-1 | TRBV18 | many | CASSPGGGPSQFF | TGTGCCAGCTCACCGGGTGGGGGCCCGTCGCAGTTCTTC
NA | TRBJ1-4 | TRBV30 | NA | CAWSDRTDMNEKLFF | TGTGCCTGGAGTGACCGGACGGATATGAATGAAAAACTGTTTTTT